Listed below are T cell receptor beta chains from one sample, sequenced in a study of blood T cell repertoires in COVID-19. The protocol was immunoSEQ multiplex PCR, while the TCRdb copy is restricted to in-frame clones and leaves out a portion. The table has about 140,000 clones, around 90% seen once. Sequenced material: peripheral blood. The receptor set was obtained from a woman aged 80 or older with acute or convalescent COVID-19. Each CDR3 is given without its conserved first and last residue. D genes are given only for firm matches.

d_gene | j_gene | v_gene | CDR3aa
. | TRBJ2-5 | TRBV7-9 | ASSSGQQETQY
. | TRBJ1-2 | TRBV5-6 | ASSDDLGVYGYT
. | TRBJ2-2 | TRBV13 | ASSPRAGNTGELF
. | TRBJ1-4 | TRBV2 | ASNHNRDDNEKLF
TRBD1 | TRBJ1-2 | TRBV10-3 | AIRGTGNNYGYT
TRBD2 | TRBJ2-5 | TRBV5-1 | ATGPASGGQETQY
. | TRBJ1-2 | TRBV2 | ASSESPRSYT
TRBD1 | TRBJ1-2 | TRBV7-9 | ASSRTGDRYGYT
TRBD1 | TRBJ2-7 | TRBV6-2/TRBV6-3 | ASSYPGQGRYEQY
. | TRBJ1-6 | TRBV6-2/TRBV6-3 | ASSAGRTYNSPLH
TRBD1 | TRBJ1-1 | TRBV29-1 | SARGLGNTEAF
. | TRBJ1-6 | TRBV30 | AWNGISGNSPLH
. | TRBJ1-2 | TRBV5-1 | ASSRWDTNYGYT
TRBD1 | TRBJ1-1 | TRBV6-1 | ASSVQGANTEAF
TRBD1 | TRBJ2-6 | TRBV7-6 | ASSGRQGSGANVLT
. | TRBJ2-1 | TRBV5-4 | ASSPSRTYNEQF
TRBD2 | TRBJ2-7 | TRBV5-4 | ASSWGGRRETYEQY
. | TRBJ1-1 | TRBV12-3/TRBV12-4 | ASSLAGADEAF
. | TRBJ1-5 | TRBV2 | ASSEFGSGNQPQH
TRBD1 | TRBJ1-1 | TRBV7-9 | ASSPNRGGNTEAF
. | TRBJ2-7 | TRBV18 | ASSPPEGFYEQY
. | TRBJ1-1 | TRBV18 | ASSPLLSTEAF
. | TRBJ1-1 | TRBV7-9 | ASSLAGRDTEAF
. | TRBJ1-2 | TRBV6-1 | ASSEGTTNYGYT
. | TRBJ1-2 | TRBV21-1 | ASSKVQRGRVYGYT
TRBD2 | TRBJ2-2 | TRBV9 | ASSPRLAGGFGELF
. | TRBJ1-6 | TRBV19 | ASSIGGRMNSPLH
TRBD1 | TRBJ1-1 | TRBV5-4 | ASSRRTGTNTEAF
TRBD1 | TRBJ1-6 | TRBV6-5 | ASLTGGYSPLH
TRBD1 | TRBJ1-1 | TRBV5-5 | ASSPRRDSLEAF
TRBD2 | TRBJ2-1 | TRBV10-1 | ASSASGGDNEQF
TRBD2 | TRBJ2-7 | TRBV27 | ASRQGTSGTPYEQY
TRBD1 | TRBJ2-1 | TRBV5-1 | ASSLDVRDRGNEQF
. | TRBJ2-6 | TRBV29-1 | SVEEAGPGANVLT
. | TRBJ1-3 | TRBV2 | ASSAGLPGSGNTIY
. | TRBJ1-6 | TRBV4-3 | ASSQEGGKSSYNSPLH
. | TRBJ2-1 | TRBV10-3 | AITGERTYNEQF
. | TRBJ1-1 | TRBV5-1 | ASSLGRGTEAF
TRBD2 | TRBJ2-1 | TRBV10-3 | AIRLAGDPEQF
. | TRBJ2-1 | TRBV3-1/TRBV3-2 | ASSQQGTSSEQF
TRBD1 | TRBJ1-1 | TRBV4-1 | ASSPTPTRGQTEAF
. | TRBJ1-4 | TRBV6-2/TRBV6-3 | ASSYGGSLNEKLF
. | TRBJ2-3 | TRBV19 | ASSGPSTDTQY
. | TRBJ1-5 | TRBV7-9 | AIGGAYSNQPQH
. | TRBJ2-2 | TRBV6-6 | ASSATGILHTGELF
TRBD2 | TRBJ2-2 | TRBV5-1 | ASRLPTSGGGTGELF
. | TRBJ2-1 | TRBV4-1 | ASSQEYENEQF
TRBD2 | TRBJ2-7 | TRBV9 | ASSVGAGGPSVEQY
TRBD1 | TRBJ1-2 | TRBV6-1 | ASSEEGQGYYGYT
. | TRBJ1-1 | TRBV19 | ASSIRAGKTEAF
. | TRBJ1-1 | TRBV2 | ASLLLNTEAF
TRBD2 | TRBJ2-7 | TRBV6-5 | ASSRLAGSYEQY
. | TRBJ2-1 | TRBV6-5 | ASRSTANEQF
TRBD1 | TRBJ1-2 | TRBV6-5 | ASSLQGSYGYT
. | TRBJ1-1 | TRBV9 | ASSPTTNTEAF
. | TRBJ1-1 | TRBV10-3 | AISELRVINTEAF
TRBD1 | TRBJ1-1 | TRBV18 | ASSPITGVGNTEAF
. | TRBJ2-1 | TRBV11-3 | ASTPTPRGSPPEQF